The 20 T cell receptor beta chains in this list originate from one sample, sequenced in a study of cytomegalovirus exposure and HLA in healthy donors. The primer mix had 60 Vbeta and 13 Jbeta primers. Repertoires were generated with immunoSEQ multiplex PCR, while TCRdb's copy carries only in-frame clones and drops some. The top ten clones hold roughly 12% of a sample with 150,000 or so clones, roughly three quarters of them seen once. Sequenced material: PBMCs. These receptor sequences come from a man aged 25-45 years in good health and CMV-seropositive.

This chain uses TRBV10-3 with TRBJ2-1, with 7 nucleotides matching TRBD1. The CDR3 is made up of 14 amino acids. V was pared by 3 bases and J by 2 bases, with 1 base of the junction left unmatched. In germline, CDR1 is ENHRY, CDR2 SYGVKD. The CDR3 sequence: CAISDGTAYNEQFF. In DNA form, the CDR3 reads TGTGCCATCAGTGACGGGACAGCCTACAATGAGCAGTTCTTC.

V gene TRBV2 combines with J gene TRBJ2-1, with 8 nucleotides matching TRBD2. The CDR3 spans 12 residues. CDR1 SNHLY and CDR2 FYNNEI come from the germline V gene. The V segment lost 11 bases and the J segment 5 bases; nucleotides outside the gene matches: 5. CDR3 sequence (DNA): TGTGCCGCGAAGCGGGAGCACAATGAGCAGTTCTTC. Protein sequence: CAAKREHNEQFF.

The V and J genes are TRBV5-6 and TRBJ1-1, with TRBD1 as a possible D gene (6 bases). Trimming cost V 6 bases and J 6 bases, with 21 bases left between them. The CDR3 has 15 amino acids. The germline gives CDR1 SGHDT, CDR2 YYEEEE. CDR3 sequence: CASTLIRGNVPEAFF. The CDR3 DNA is TGTGCCAGCACCCTAATTAGGGGGAACGTGCCTGAAGCTTTCTTT.

The V and J genes are TRBV7-2 and TRBJ2-1; 8 bases match TRBD2. V shed 8 bases and J 5 bases; nucleotides not matched to a gene: 5. This CDR3 spans 13 amino acids. Germline assignment: CDR1 SGHTA and CDR2 FQGNSA. The CDR3 loop reads CASGREAHNEQFF. CDR3 bases: TGTGCCAGCGGGCGGGAGGCCCACAATGAGCAGTTCTTC. The full variable domain, with the rest looked up from reference TRBV7-2 and TRBJ2-1, is GAGVSQSPSNKVTEKGKDVELRCDPISGHTALYWYRQSLGQGLEFLIYFQGNSAPDKSGLPSDRFSAERTGGSVSTLTIQRTQQEDSAVYLCASGREAHNEQFFGPGTRLTVL.

This clone turned up a few times. The V gene is TRBV6-1, the J gene TRBJ1-4, with 9 bases matching TRBD1. This CDR3 comprises 14 residues. The ends lost 11 bases at V and 5 bases at J; junction bases unmatched: 9. Germline loops: CDR1 MNHNS, CDR2 SASEGT. CDR3 in DNA: TGTGCCCATCAGACAGGGGGAAAGAATGAAAAACTGTTTTTT. Amino acid sequence: CAHQTGGKNEKLFF.

The chain recombines TRBV6-5 with TRBJ2-5; 7 bases align to TRBD2. V lost 6 bases, J lost 5 bases, and 9 bases stayed unmatched. Germline loops: CDR1 MNHEY, CDR2 SVGAGI. The CDR3 is made up of 14 amino acids. Here the CDR3 reads CASSLSGAGETQYF. The CDR3 DNA is TGTGCCAGCAGCCTAAGCGGGGCGGGGGAGACCCAGTACTTC.

This chain uses TRBV27 with TRBJ2-1, with 9 bases matching TRBD1. The V segment lost 9 bases and the J segment 6 bases; nucleotides outside the gene matches: 9. The CDR3 runs 14 residues. CDR1 is MNHEY, CDR2 SMNVEV, per germline (reference sequence). DNA for the CDR3: TGTGCCAGTTCTCCGGGACAGGGCTTCAATGAGCAGTTCTTC. Its translation is CASSPGQGFNEQFF.

The chain carries TRBV11-3 and TRBJ1-4; 11 bases map to TRBD1. Looked up from germline, CDR1 is SGHNT and CDR2 is YENEEA. The CDR3 runs to 17 residues. V was pared by 5 bases and J by 2 bases, with 7 bases of the junction left unmatched. CDR3 nucleotide sequence: TGTGCCAGCAGCATCCCGGGACAGGGGGGCACTAATGAAAAACTGTTTTTT. Its protein product is CASSIPGQGGTNEKLFF.

The chain has TRBV28 and TRBJ2-3, with TRBD2 matching over 7 bases. J lost 2 bases, V lost 7 bases, and 9 bases had no gene match. CDR3 size: 15 residues. The germline CDR1 and CDR2 sequences are MDHEN and SYDVKM. The CDR3 sequence: CASTPTGTITDTQYF. The CDR3 nucleotides are TGTGCCAGCACCCCAACGGGGACTATCACAGATACGCAGTATTTT. Complete variable domain (other parts from reference TRBV28 and TRBJ2-3): DVKVTQSSRYLVKRTGEKVFLECVQDMDHENMFWYRQDPGLGLRLIYFSYDVKMKEKGDIPEGYSVSREKKERFSLILESASTNQTSMYLCASTPTGTITDTQYFGPGTRLTVL.

This chain links TRBV9 with TRBJ1-4; 7 nucleotides agree with TRBD1. The CDR3 is 15 amino acids. Germline loops: CDR1 SGDLS, CDR2 YYNGEE. Losses at the gene ends were 4 bases for V and 3 bases for J; bases not matched to a gene: 6. CDR3 region: CASSLQGKANEKLFF. CDR3 nucleotides: TGTGCCAGCAGCCTACAGGGGAAGGCTAATGAAAAACTGTTTTTT. The variable domain in full, with the rest retrieved from reference TRBV9 and TRBJ1-4, is DSGVTQTPKHLITATGQRVTLRCSPRSGDLSVYWYQQSLDQGLQFLIQYYNGEERAKGNILERFSAQQFPDLHSELNLSSLELGDSALYFCASSLQGKANEKLFFGSGTQLSVL.

The V gene is TRBV28, the J gene TRBJ2-1; 12 bases line up with TRBD2. This CDR3 has 14 amino acids. V trimming: 6 bases; J trimming: 9 bases; junction bases outside the gene matches: 6. Germline V CDR1 and CDR2: MDHEN, SYDVKM. This chain's CDR3 is CASRPSGRASEQFF. CDR3 in DNA: TGTGCCAGCAGACCTAGCGGGAGGGCCTCTGAGCAGTTCTTC.

V and J are TRBV19 and TRBJ2-3, with 10 bases identical to TRBD1. Germline lookup yields CDR1 LNHDA and CDR2 SQIVND (reference sequence). CDR3 size: 14 residues. The ends lost 6 bases at V and 5 bases at J; junction bases unmatched: 5. The CDR3, as DNA: TGTGCCAGTAGCTCGACAGGGGGCGAAGATACGCAGTATTTT. Its translation is CASSSTGGEDTQYF.

The rearrangement links TRBV4-1 to TRBJ2-2; weak D call: TRBD1 (5 bases). This CDR3 region has 16 residues. Trimming removed 4 bases at V and 4 bases at J, with 16 bases between. Germline V lookup: CDR1 MGHRA, CDR2 YSYEKL. CDR3 bases: TGCGCCAGCAGCCCATTCCAGGGCTCGGGCACCGGGGAGCTGTTTTTT. As protein: CASSPFQGSGTGELFF.

This clone occurred a few times. This chain joins TRBV2 and TRBJ2-5; TRBD2 is a possible D gene (6 bases). In germline, CDR1 is SNHLY, CDR2 FYNNEI. The CDR3 loop spans 15 amino acids. The V end was cut by 6 bases, the J end by 1 base, with 15 bases between. The chain's CDR3 is CASRRRMGGQETQYF. Written as DNA, the CDR3 is TGTGCCAGCAGAAGACGGATGGGGGGCCAAGAGACCCAGTACTTC. Filled out from reference TRBV2 and TRBJ2-5, the complete variable domain reads EPEVTQTPSHQVTQMGQEVILRCVPISNHLYFYWYRQILGQKVEFLVSFYNNEISEKSEIFDDQFSVERPDGSNFTLKIRSTKLEDSAMYFCASRRRMGGQETQYFGPGTRLLVL.

The chain is built from TRBV12-5 and TRBJ1-5, with TRBD1 as a possible D gene (5 bases). From germline, CDR1 is LGHNT and CDR2 FRNRAP. The CDR3 has 12 residues. Between the trimmed V and J ends, which lost 9 bases and 7 bases, there was a span of 13 bases. The CDR3 DNA follows: TGTGCTAGCACAGGAACAGGCCAGCCCCAGCATTTT. Translating it yields CASTGTGQPQHF.

The V and J genes are TRBV4-1 and TRBJ2-5; 8 nucleotides agree with TRBD2. The DNA matches TRBJ2-7 better at its end, which makes the J call doubtful. Germline V gives CDR1 MGHRA, CDR2 YSYEKL. CDR3 length: 15 residues. The CDR3 DNA reads TGCGCCAGCAGCCGATTAGCGGGGACCTCCTACGAGCAGTACTTC. Its translation is CASSRLAGTSYEQYF.

V usage is TRBV9 and J usage is TRBJ2-7; 8 nucleotides match TRBD2. CDR1 is SGDLS, CDR2 YYNGEE, per germline. CDR3 length equals 15 residues. Trimming removed 4 bases from V and 3 bases from J; junction bases left unmatched: 9. The CDR3 DNA reads as TGTGCCAGCAGCAGAACCCAAGCGGGAGACTACGAGCAGTACTTC. It encodes CASSRTQAGDYEQYF. The full variable domain, with the rest looked up from reference TRBV9 and TRBJ2-7, is DSGVTQTPKHLITATGQRVTLRCSPRSGDLSVYWYQQSLDQGLQFLIQYYNGEERAKGNILERFSAQQFPDLHSELNLSSLELGDSALYFCASSRTQAGDYEQYFGPGTRLTVT.

The chain joins TRBV6-6 to TRBJ1-2; 7 bases fit TRBD1. CDR1 and CDR2 from the germline V gene are MNHNY and SVGAGI (reference sequence). Trimming cost V 7 bases and J 8 bases; bases outside gene matches: 10. There are 13 residues in the CDR3. This CDR3 reads CASTNDRDGGYTF. DNA for the CDR3: TGTGCCAGCACCAATGACAGGGATGGAGGCTACACCTTC.

The chain carries TRBV9 and TRBJ2-1; D not resolved. Trimming took off 2 bases at V and 0 bases at J, with 9 bases between the two ends. This CDR3 region has 15 residues. Looked up from germline, CDR1 is SGDLS and CDR2 is YYNGEE. The CDR3 DNA is TGTGCCAGCAGCGTTCTTACAGTCTCCTACAATGAGCAGTTCTTC. As protein: CASSVLTVSYNEQFF.

The chain has TRBV18 and TRBJ2-4; 8 nucleotides match TRBD1. This CDR3 has 14 residues. V shed 6 bases and J 4 bases; nucleotides not matched to a gene: 5. Germline-derived CDR1 and CDR2 are KGHSH and LQKENI. The CDR3 DNA reads TGTGCCAGCTCGCCAGGACAGGGTAAAAACATTCAGTACTTC. It translates to CASSPGQGKNIQYF.